These 15 T cell receptor beta chains came from one sample sequenced in a study of T cell clonality in common variable immunodeficiency. TCRdb's table, derived via immunoSEQ multiplex PCR, lists solely in-frame clones and lacks some. The record shows some 45,000 clones for this sample, with no singletons present. Sequences were obtained from peripheral blood mononuclear cells. These receptors originate from a person aged 18 to 75 in good health.

As to this clone: This likely traces to a read error, being one base from a far larger clone. The sequenced fragment ends 3 residues before the CDR3 boundary, so the rest is inferred from the germline J gene. V and J are TRBV19 and TRBJ2-7; 15 bases are shared with TRBD2. Trimming at V came to 7 bases and at J to 3 bases, leaving 10 bases not matched to a gene. The CDR3 is 17 residues long. Germline V gene sequence: CDR1 LNHDA, CDR2 SQIVND (reference sequence). Incomplete CDR3 DNA: TGTGCCAGTACTAACCCGGGACTAGCGGGGGGCATCTACGAG. The encoded protein is CASTNPGLAGGIYE. The whole CDR3 sequence is CASTNPGLAGGIYEQYF.

The table lists this clone with many counts. From the germline J gene comes the end of the CDR3, since the read stops 3 residues before it. The chain couples TRBV5-4 to TRBJ1-2; D remains ambiguous. The CDR3 runs to 14 residues. The V gene lost 4 bases and the J gene lost 0 bases, with 10 bases spanning the gap. Germline CDR1 reads SGHNT; CDR2 reads YYREEE (reference sequence). The CDR3 DNA, read in part, is TGTGCCAGCAGCCTGGCCCCTCCTAACTATGGC. This sequence encodes CASSLAPPNYG. From start to end, the CDR3 is CASSLAPPNYGYTF.

This clone was detected ten times or more. The read terminates 3 residues before the CDR3 end, so the remaining end is supplied by the germline J gene. The chain employs TRBV10-1 and TRBJ2-1, with D perhaps TRBD1 or TRBD2 (5 bases each). Germline values: CDR1 WNHNN, CDR2 SYGVQD (reference sequence). The CDR3 is made up of 15 amino acids. V was pared by 4 bases and J by 6 bases, with 16 bases between. The CDR3 loop reads CASSAGSPLFNEQFF. CDR3 bases read: TGCGCCAGCAGTGCAGGGAGTCCCCTCTTCAATGAG.

Worth noting for this clone: A read error may explain this, as a much larger clone is one base away. The CDR3 is cut off 3 residues early in the read; its end comes from the germline J gene. The same CDR3 is also encoded by other DNA sequences in this sample. The V gene is TRBV7-2, the J gene TRBJ2-2, with D perhaps matching TRBD2 (6 bases). The CDR3 is 15 amino acids. Trimming stripped 5 bases from V and 5 bases from J, with 15 bases between. From germline, CDR1 is SGHTA and CDR2 FQGNSA. This CDR3 reads CASSLVETSTGELFF. CDR3 DNA (partial): TGTGCCAGCAGCCTAGTGGAGACTAGTACCGGGGAG.

At least ten counts were recorded for this clone. Coverage ceases 3 residues before the CDR3 finishes, and the germline J gene fills in the end. This chain joins TRBV28 and TRBJ1-2; 7 nucleotides agree with TRBD1. This CDR3 is built from 16 residues. Germline V lookup: CDR1 MDHEN, CDR2 SYDVKM. CDR3 DNA (partial): TGTGCCAGCAGTCCACCGGATTTAGGGGGCCTGGGAGGC. Protein sequence: CASSPPDLGGLGG. Given in full, the CDR3 is CASSPPDLGGLGGYTF.

This clone was counted ten times or more. The CDR3 goes on 3 residues after the read ends, and that part is filled in from the germline J gene. This chain joins TRBV5-4 and TRBJ2-1; the D is unclear. V was shortened by 0 bases and J by 0 bases, with 7 bases between the two germline ends. The V gene's germline CDR1 is SGHNT and CDR2 YYREEE (reference sequence). This CDR3 is 15 amino acids long. The CDR3 bases that were read are TGTGCCAGCAGCTTGGCCAGGAGCTCCTACAATGAG. As protein: CASSLARSSYNE. The whole CDR3 sequence is CASSLARSSYNEQFF.

Comment on this clone: The read ends 3 residues before the CDR3 terminus; that terminus is restored from the germline J gene. The J gene is TRBJ1-2, the V gene TRBV7-9; D remains ambiguous. The V and J ends lost 5 bases and 6 bases respectively, with 16 bases between them. This CDR3 spans 14 amino acids. Per the germline V gene, CDR1 is SEHNR and CDR2 is FQNEAQ (reference sequence). The CDR3 spells CASSPWSGADGYTF. CDR3 DNA (partial): TGTGCCAGCAGCCCCTGGTCGGGTGCGGATGGC.

This clone was picked up many times. The read terminates 3 residues before the CDR3 end, so the remaining end is supplied by the germline J gene. V is TRBV30 and J is TRBJ1-4; the D is unclear. This CDR3 has 13 residues. Germline V gene data show CDR1 as GTSNPN and CDR2 as SVGIG (reference sequence). V lost 0 bases and J 6 bases, leaving 8 bases between the germline ends. The DNA read from the CDR3 is TGTGCCTGGAGTGTATCAACAGATGAAAAA. Translated, it gives CAWSVSTDEK. The CDR3, in full, reads CAWSVSTDEKLFF. Full variable domain (missing parts from reference TRBV30 and TRBJ1-4): SQTIHQWPATLVQPVGSPLSLECTVEGTSNPNLYWYRQAAGRGLQLLFYSVGIGQISSEVPQNLSASRPQDRQFILSSKKLLLSDSGFYLCAWSVSTDEKLFFGSGTQLSVL.

This clone was counted ten times or more. The read ends 3 residues shy of where the CDR3 ends; the end is completed using the germline J gene. The V and J genes are TRBV12-3 or TRBV12-4 and TRBJ2-4; D gene ambiguous. The CDR3 totals 16 residues. The V end lost 2 bases, the J end lost 0 bases, and 11 bases lay between the germline ends. The CDR3 here is CASSLNRVRAKNIQYF. Partial CDR3 DNA: TGTGCCAGCAGTTTAAACCGGGTACGAGCCAAAAACATT.

This clone was seen repeatedly, ten times or more. The read is 3 residues too short to cover the CDR3 end, so that end is filled in from the germline J gene. This sequence joins TRBV7-2 and TRBJ2-7, with TRBD2 as a possible D gene (6 bases). V lost 5 bases and J lost 2, with 13 bases in between. The CDR3 loop spans 14 amino acids. CDR1 is SGHTA, CDR2 FQGNSA, per germline. CDR3 amino acids: CASSNGGSTYEQYF. The covered CDR3 bases are TGTGCCAGCAGCAACGGGGGATCAACCTACGAG.

This clone was seen repeatedly, ten times or more. The sequence runs out 3 residues before the end of the CDR3; the remainder is reconstructed from the germline J gene. The chain uses TRBV20-1 and TRBJ2-2; D is ambiguous. Germline assignment: CDR1 DFQATT and CDR2 SNEGSKA (reference sequence). The CDR3 spans 12 residues. The sequenced CDR3 bases are TGCAGTGCTAGCCCCTATAATTCACCG. This sequence encodes CSASPYNSP. The complete CDR3 reads CSASPYNSPLFF.

This clone was seen repeatedly, ten times or more. With the read ending 3 residues before the CDR3 end, the germline J gene is used to fill in that end. The chain carries TRBV10-3 and TRBJ1-2; D is possibly TRBD1 (5 bases). The CDR3 length is 13 residues. V was clipped by 3 bases and J by 6 bases, with 11 bases between them. Germline CDR1 ENHRY, CDR2 SYGVKD. The CDR3 loop reads CAISDGAGNGYTF. The covered CDR3 bases are TGTGCCATCAGTGATGGGGCAGGGAATGGC.

This clone showed up many times. The read is 3 residues too short to cover the CDR3 end, so that end is filled in from the germline J gene. The chain uses TRBV4-1 and TRBJ2-2; 9 bases agree with TRBD2. Looked up from germline, CDR1 is MGHRA and CDR2 is YSYEKL. V lost 5 bases to trimming and J lost 2 bases; unmatched junction nucleotides: 3. The CDR3 is 15 residues long. The part of the CDR3 DNA that was read is TGCGCCAGCAGCGCGGGACTAGCTAACACCGGGGAG. Protein sequence: CASSAGLANTGE. The full-length CDR3 reads as CASSAGLANTGELFF.

This clone showed up many times. With the read ending 3 residues before the CDR3 end, the germline J gene is used to fill in that end. V is TRBV5-1 and J is TRBJ2-3, with TRBD2 as a possible D gene (7 bases). This CDR3 spans 16 amino acids. The V end was cut by 0 bases, the J end by 2 bases, with 13 bases between. From germline, CDR1 is SGHRS and CDR2 YFSETQ. The CDR3 sequence: CASSLEGGALTDTQYF. CDR3 DNA, as far as it was read: TGCGCCAGCAGCTTGGAAGGGGGGGCCCTCACAGATACG.

This clone was recorded at least ten times. The read halts 3 residues ahead of the CDR3 end, with the missing end drawn from the germline J gene. This rearrangement joins TRBV6-4 to TRBJ2-2; D perhaps matches TRBD2 (6 bases). There are 15 residues in the CDR3. Germline assignment: CDR1 MRHNA and CDR2 SNTAGT. Between the trimmed V and J ends, which lost 4 bases and 2 bases, there was a span of 11 bases. CDR3 amino acids: CASSAGGENTGELFF. The DNA read from the CDR3 is TGTGCCAGCAGTGCGGGCGGGGAAAACACCGGGGAG.